The 18 T cell receptor beta chains given below trace back to one sample, sequenced in a study of sequential checkpoint blockade in melanoma. Treatment noted: randomized to nivolumab then ipilimumab (arm A) or the reverse (arm B). Repertoires were generated with immunoSEQ multiplex PCR, while TCRdb's copy carries only in-frame clones and drops some. The sample comprises around 5,000 clones, 20% of which are singletons, and 15% to 20% rests with the top ten. The sample here was tumor tissue (inferred from file names), taken from a patient given nivolumab and ipilimumab in sequence. These receptors were collected from a human donor with melanoma.

This chain connects TRBV5-1 to TRBJ2-7; tentative D call: TRBD1 (6 bases). There are 15 residues in the CDR3. Germline V gene sequence: CDR1 SGHRS, CDR2 YFSETQ. The germline V and J ends were trimmed by 0 bases and 1 base, with 11 bases remaining between them. The CDR3 reads CASSLAGTKSYEQYF. The CDR3, as DNA: TGCGCCAGCAGCTTGGCCGGGACAAAGTCCTACGAGCAGTACTTC.

The V gene is TRBV11-3, the J gene TRBJ2-3, with D unclear. Germline V lookup: CDR1 SGHNT, CDR2 YENEEA. There are 15 residues in the CDR3. The V end lost 3 bases, the J end lost 4 bases, and 14 bases lay between the germline ends. This CDR3 is CASSLDLGFSDTQYF. CDR3 bases: TGTGCCAGCAGCTTGGATTTAGGGTTTTCAGATACGCAGTATTTT.

The sample holds a few counts of this clone. In nucleotides, the CDR3 is TGTGCCAGCAGGCAACCGCAGGGGGCTGATGGGGCCAACGTCCTGACTTTC. It specifies CASRQPQGADGANVLTF. This chain links TRBV11-3 with TRBJ2-6; 8 positions agree with TRBD1. The V segment lost 6 bases and the J segment 3 bases; nucleotides outside the gene matches: 10. Looked up from germline, CDR1 is SGHNT and CDR2 is YENEEA. The CDR3 is made up of 17 amino acids.

V usage is TRBV28 and J usage is TRBJ2-5, with D hard to call. The germline V gene encodes CDR1 MDHEN and CDR2 SYDVKM. The CDR3 contains 14 residues. V was cut by 5 bases and J by 5 bases, with 15 bases left in between. The CDR3: CASSMSLGRETQYF. The CDR3 bases are TGTGCCAGCAGTATGAGTCTCGGACGGGAGACCCAGTACTTC.

In its sample, this clone was seen many times. This chain links TRBV6-1 with TRBJ1-2; possible D gene TRBD1, 6 bases. V lost 1 base, J lost 2 bases, and 8 bases lay in between. The germline CDR1 and CDR2 sequences are MNHNS and SASEGT. The CDR3 contains 14 residues. CDR3 region: CASSEDGGNYGYTF. The DNA for the CDR3 is TGTGCCAGCAGTGAAGATGGGGGCAACTATGGCTACACCTTC.

By proportion, this clone is large (0.1 to 1%). The CDR3 nucleotides are TGTGCCAGCAGCCCTCGAGACAGGGAGGCACTGAACACTGAAGCTTTCTTT. Its translation: CASSPRDREALNTEAFF. This rearrangement joins TRBV11-3 to TRBJ1-1; 7 nucleotides agree with TRBD1. Germline V gives CDR1 SGHNT, CDR2 YENEEA. V lost 5 bases to trimming and J lost 0 bases; unmatched junction nucleotides: 12. This CDR3 is 17 amino acids long.

DNA of the CDR3: TGTGCCAGCAGCCCAAGACCCGCTGTGGGGGCCAACGTCCTGACTTTC. Translating gives CASSPRPAVGANVLTF. The genes are TRBV7-6 and TRBJ2-6; D call uncertain. This CDR3 region has 16 residues. Germline V gives CDR1 SGHVS, CDR2 FNYEAQ. V lost 5 bases, J lost 4 bases, and 15 bases lay in between.

The chain recombines TRBV28 with TRBJ1-5; 8 bases line up with TRBD1. The CDR3 consists of 18 residues. Germline-derived CDR1 and CDR2 are MDHEN and SYDVKM. Unmatched junction bases numbered 14, after V lost 5 bases and J lost 2 bases. The CDR3 nucleotides read TGTGCCAGCAGTCCAATCCGGGACAGGTATTCCGGCAATCAGCCCCAGCATTTT. Translated, it gives CASSPIRDRYSGNQPQHF.

This clone is labeled as medium-sized. J is TRBJ2-3 and V is TRBV6-8; no reliable D call. Germline V lookup: CDR1 MNHGY, CDR2 SAAAGT. This CDR3 contains 14 residues. The V end was cut by 2 bases, the J end by 3 bases, with 9 bases between. The CDR3 loop is CASSYVSRTDTQYF. DNA of the CDR3: TGTGCCAGCAGTTACGTCTCCCGGACAGATACGCAGTATTTT.

This chain links TRBV19 with TRBJ2-5; 10 bases are shared with TRBD2. V was clipped by 3 bases and J by 3 bases; unmatched bases: 10. Per germline, CDR1 LNHDA and CDR2 SQIVND (reference sequence). This CDR3 has 17 amino acids. The CDR3 DNA reads as TGTGCCAGTAGTATTGGCAGCGGGGGGGGTGGCGAAGAGACCCAGTACTTC. Translated: CASSIGSGGGGEETQYF.

The chain joins TRBV23-1 to TRBJ2-5; D might be TRBD1 or TRBD2, each matching 5 bases. TRBV23-1 is given ORF status, its function remaining uncertain. With 6 bases removed from V and 7 bases from J, the gap between germline ends came to 15 bases. The CDR3 contains 13 residues. DNA for the CDR3: TGCGCCAGCAGCTTTAGTGGGGGACCGACCCAGTACTTC. Its translation: CASSFSGGPTQYF.

Turning to this clone: The sample holds other DNA sequences that translate to the same CDR3. The chain carries TRBV12-5 and TRBJ1-2; 8 nucleotides agree with TRBD1. This CDR3 has 13 residues. Germline-derived CDR1 and CDR2 are LGHNT and FRNRAP. Germline trimming cut 5 bases from V and 8 bases from J; bases unmatched to any gene: 7. CDR3 loop: CASGPGQGGGYTF. The CDR3 DNA is TGTGCTAGTGGTCCCGGACAGGGAGGAGGCTACACCTTC.

The sample holds many counts of this clone. The chain couples TRBV11-3 to TRBJ1-1; a weak D match, TRBD1 (6 bases). Germline loops: CDR1 SGHNT, CDR2 YENEEA. Trimming shortened V by 8 bases and J by 1 base, and 20 bases separated the two germline ends. CDR3 length: 16 residues. As DNA, the CDR3 is TGTGCCAGCGGCTCGGGGGCCCAGGGGACGAACACTGAAGCTTTCTTT. Translated: CASGSGAQGTNTEAFF.

By share, this clone counts as medium-sized. The sample has other DNA sequences that encode this CDR3 too. This chain joins TRBV6-8 and TRBJ1-2, with a weak D call TRBD1 (5 bases). The CDR3 length is 13 residues. V was shortened by 5 bases and J by 2 bases, with 9 bases between the two germline ends. CDR1 and CDR2 (germline): MNHGY, SAAAGT. For the CDR3, the DNA is TGTGCCAGCAGTCCAGGGTCCAACTATGGCTACACCTTC. Encoded protein: CASSPGSNYGYTF.

This clone was seen only a few times. V usage is TRBV18 and J usage is TRBJ2-7, with D perhaps assigned TRBD1 or TRBD2 (5 bases each). Trimming left V 2 bases short and J 0 bases short, with 14 bases between. This CDR3 spans 16 amino acids. CDR1 is KGHSH and CDR2 is LQKENI in the germline V gene. The CDR3 sequence is CASSPTGPTSSYEQYF. Written as DNA, the CDR3 is TGTGCCAGCTCACCAACGGGACCCACGAGCTCCTACGAGCAGTACTTC.

This clone has a handful of counts. The V call is TRBV2, the J call TRBJ1-2; 9 positions match TRBD1. With V trimmed by 5 bases and J by 5 bases, 6 bases remained unmatched. The CDR3 is made up of 14 amino acids. CDR1 and CDR2 (germline): SNHLY, FYNNEI. CDR3 amino acids: CASSPQGARYGYTF. As DNA, the CDR3 is TGTGCCAGCAGTCCACAGGGGGCTCGGTATGGCTACACCTTC. The full variable domain, in which reference TRBV2 and TRBJ1-2 provide the parts outside the CDR3, is EPEVTQTPSHQVTQMGQEVILRCVPISNHLYFYWYRQILGQKVEFLVSFYNNEISEKSEIFDDQFSVERPDGSNFTLKIRSTKLEDSAMYFCASSPQGARYGYTFGSGTRLTVV.

V usage is TRBV19 and J usage is TRBJ1-1; 12 positions match TRBD1. The CDR3 covers 17 residues. CDR1 is LNHDA, CDR2 SQIVND, per germline (reference sequence). Trimming at V came to 1 base and at J to 4 bases, leaving 7 bases not matched to a gene. The CDR3 loop reads CASSIGGPGQGATEAFF. In nucleotides, the CDR3 is TGTGCCAGTAGTATAGGGGGACCGGGACAGGGGGCCACTGAAGCTTTCTTT.

The V gene is TRBV18, the J gene TRBJ2-5; the D is unclear. The CDR3 extends over 13 amino acids. V lost 2 bases to trimming and J lost 2 bases, with 6 bases between them. Germline V gives CDR1 KGHSH, CDR2 LQKENI. CDR3 in amino acids: CASSPSSQETQYF. CDR3 DNA: TGTGCCAGCTCACCATCCAGTCAAGAGACCCAGTACTTC.